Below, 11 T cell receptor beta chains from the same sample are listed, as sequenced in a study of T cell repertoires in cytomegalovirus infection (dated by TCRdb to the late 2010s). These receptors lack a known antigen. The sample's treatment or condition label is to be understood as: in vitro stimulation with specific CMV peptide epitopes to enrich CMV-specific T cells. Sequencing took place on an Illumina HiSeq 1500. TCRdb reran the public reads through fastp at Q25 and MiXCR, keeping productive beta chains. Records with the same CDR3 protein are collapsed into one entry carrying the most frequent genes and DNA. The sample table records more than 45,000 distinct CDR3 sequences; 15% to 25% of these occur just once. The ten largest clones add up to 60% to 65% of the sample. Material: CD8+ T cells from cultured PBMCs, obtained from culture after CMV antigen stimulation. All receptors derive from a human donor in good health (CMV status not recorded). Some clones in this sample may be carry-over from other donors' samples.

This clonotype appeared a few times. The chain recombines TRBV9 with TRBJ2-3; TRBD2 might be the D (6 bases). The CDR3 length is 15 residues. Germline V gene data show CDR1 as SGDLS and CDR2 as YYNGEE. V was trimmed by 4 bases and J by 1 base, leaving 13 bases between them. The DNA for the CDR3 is TGTGCCAGCAGCCCCCGTGGGACTCGCACAGATACGCAGTATTTT. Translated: CASSPRGTRTDTQYF.

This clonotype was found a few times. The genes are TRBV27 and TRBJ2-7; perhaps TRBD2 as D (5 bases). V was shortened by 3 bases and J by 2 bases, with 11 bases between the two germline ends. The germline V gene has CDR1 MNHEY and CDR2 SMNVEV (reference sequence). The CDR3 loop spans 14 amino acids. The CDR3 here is CASSLGRKPYEQYF. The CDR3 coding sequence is TGTGCCAGCAGTTTGGGGAGAAAGCCCTACGAGCAGTACTTC.

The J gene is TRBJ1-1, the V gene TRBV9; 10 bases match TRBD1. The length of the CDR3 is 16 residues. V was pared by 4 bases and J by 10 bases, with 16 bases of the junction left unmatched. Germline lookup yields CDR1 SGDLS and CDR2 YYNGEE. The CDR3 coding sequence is TGTGCCAGCAGCTCCGCCGGGACAGGGGCGACATTGAGAGCTTTCTTT. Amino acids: CASSSAGTGATLRAFF.

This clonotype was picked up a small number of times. DNA for the CDR3: TGTGCCAGCAGTTTAAATCTGGGGGCCCTCACAGATACGCAGTATTTT. This translates into CASSLNLGALTDTQYF. J is TRBJ2-3 and V is TRBV27; D perhaps matches TRBD1 (6 bases). The germline gives CDR1 MNHEY, CDR2 SMNVEV (reference sequence). V was clipped by 2 bases and J by 2 bases, with 14 bases between them. This CDR3 region has 16 residues.

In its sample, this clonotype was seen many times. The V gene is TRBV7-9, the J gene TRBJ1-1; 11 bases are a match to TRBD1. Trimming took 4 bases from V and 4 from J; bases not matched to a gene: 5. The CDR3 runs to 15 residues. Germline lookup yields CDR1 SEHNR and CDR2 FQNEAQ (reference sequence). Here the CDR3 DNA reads TGTGCCAGCAGCTCTCGGGACAGGGGGAGCACTGAAGCTTTCTTT. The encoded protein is CASSSRDRGSTEAFF.

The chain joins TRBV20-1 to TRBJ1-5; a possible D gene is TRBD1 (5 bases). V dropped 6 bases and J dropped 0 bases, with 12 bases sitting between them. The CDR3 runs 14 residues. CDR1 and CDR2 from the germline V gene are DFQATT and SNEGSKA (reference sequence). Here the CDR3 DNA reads TGCAGTGCCAGGGCCGAGTATAGCAATCAGCCCCAGCATTTT. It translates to CSARAEYSNQPQHF.

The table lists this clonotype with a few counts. The CDR3 loop is CASSLTGTGGVTDTQYF. The CDR3, as DNA: TGTGCCAGCAGCCTTACCGGGACAGGGGGTGTCACAGATACGCAGTATTTT. V is TRBV7-2 and J is TRBJ2-3, with TRBD1 identical over 11 bases. This CDR3 contains 17 residues. CDR1 is SGHTA and CDR2 is FQGNSA in the germline V gene. With V trimmed by 5 bases and J by 2 bases, 9 bases remained unmatched.

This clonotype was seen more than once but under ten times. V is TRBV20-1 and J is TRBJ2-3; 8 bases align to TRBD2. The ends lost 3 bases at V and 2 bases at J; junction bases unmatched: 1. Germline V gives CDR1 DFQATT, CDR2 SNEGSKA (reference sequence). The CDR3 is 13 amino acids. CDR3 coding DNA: TGCAGTGCTAGCGGGAGGGTCACAGATACGCAGTATTTT. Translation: CSASGRVTDTQYF.

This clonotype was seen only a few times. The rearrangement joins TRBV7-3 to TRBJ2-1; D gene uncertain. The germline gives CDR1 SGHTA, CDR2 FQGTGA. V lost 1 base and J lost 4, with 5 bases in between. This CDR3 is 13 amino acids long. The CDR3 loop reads CASSLSGYNEQFF. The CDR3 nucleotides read TGTGCCAGCAGCTTAAGCGGTTACAATGAGCAGTTCTTC.

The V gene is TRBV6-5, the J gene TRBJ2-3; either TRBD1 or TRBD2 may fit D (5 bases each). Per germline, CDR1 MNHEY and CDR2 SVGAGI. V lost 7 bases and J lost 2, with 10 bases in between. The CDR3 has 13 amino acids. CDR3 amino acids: CASTGLTTDTQYF. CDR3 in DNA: TGTGCCAGCACGGGGCTGACCACAGATACGCAGTATTTT.

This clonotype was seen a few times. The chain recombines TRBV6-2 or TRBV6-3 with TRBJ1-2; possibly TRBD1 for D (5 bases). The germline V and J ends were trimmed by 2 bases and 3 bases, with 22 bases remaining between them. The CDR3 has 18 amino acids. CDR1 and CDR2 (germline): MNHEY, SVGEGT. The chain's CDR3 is CASSYGTYFLRADYGYTF. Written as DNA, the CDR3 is TGTGCCAGCAGTTACGGGACCTATTTCCTCAGGGCTGACTATGGCTACACCTTC.